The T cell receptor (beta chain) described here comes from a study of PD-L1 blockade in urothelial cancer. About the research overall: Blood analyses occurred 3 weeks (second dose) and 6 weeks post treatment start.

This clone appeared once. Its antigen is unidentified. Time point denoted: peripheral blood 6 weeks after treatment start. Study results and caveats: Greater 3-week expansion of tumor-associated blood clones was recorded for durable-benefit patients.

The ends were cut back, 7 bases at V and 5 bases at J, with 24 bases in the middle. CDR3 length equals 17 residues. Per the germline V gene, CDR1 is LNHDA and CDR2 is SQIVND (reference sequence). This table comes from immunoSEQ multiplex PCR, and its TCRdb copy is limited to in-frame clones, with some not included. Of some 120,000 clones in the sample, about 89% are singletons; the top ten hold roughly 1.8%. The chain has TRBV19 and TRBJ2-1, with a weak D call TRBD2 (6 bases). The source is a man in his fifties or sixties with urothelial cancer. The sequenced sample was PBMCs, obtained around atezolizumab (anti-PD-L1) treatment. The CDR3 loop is CASKFTLWGTQNNEQFF. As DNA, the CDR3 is TGTGCCAGTAAATTCACCCTCTGGGGGACTCAAAACAATGAGCAGTTCTTC.